This T cell receptor beta chain was sequenced in a study of CD8 T cells in Susac syndrome. Points from the study as a whole: The relatively small number of individuals in the TCR sequencing and HLA analysis was acknowledged by the study.

CDR3 size: 15 residues. The germline V gene has CDR1 MGHDK and CDR2 SYGVNS. V lost 1 base and J 4 bases, leaving 11 bases between the germline ends. Random-hexamer reverse transcription was applied to roughly 0.5 to 1 ug RNA. Amplification of the TCR beta CDR3 was carried out by immunoSEQ multiplex PCR, which spanned a total of 54 Vbeta and 13 Jbeta segments. TCRdb passed the immunoSEQ multiplex PCR reads through MiXCR, listing each CDR3 protein once. The profile shows some 150,000 distinct CDR3 sequences, approximately 93% of them singletons. Controls matched for age and sex were healthy donors. About this clonotype: As yet, its antigen is unknown.

The sample comprised CD4+ T cells from PBMCs. The chain recombines TRBV25-1 with TRBJ2-4; a possible D gene is TRBD1 (5 bases). This TCR came from a human donor in good health. CDR3 residues: CASSESYRLKNIQYF. DNA for the CDR3: TGTGCCAGCAGTGAATCTTACAGGCTAAAAAACATTCAGTACTTC.